The following is a TCR beta chain sequence with its context. The record originates from a study of cytomegalovirus exposure and HLA in healthy donors. A multiplex PCR was run with 60 Vbeta primers and 13 Jbeta primers. The repertoire was sequenced with immunoSEQ multiplex PCR; TCRdb's copy has only in-frame clones and lacks some. The repertoire holds some 170,000 clones, approximately 70% seen once, with about 2.5% in the top ten. Germline CDR1 MNHNY, CDR2 SVGAGI (reference sequence). The CDR3 covers 14 residues. Trimming removed 5 bases from V and 4 bases from J, with 15 bases in between. The chain is built from TRBV6-6 and TRBJ2-7, with D possibly matching TRBD1 (5 bases). The receptor's source is a human donor in good health. The sequencing input was PBMCs. The CDR3 sequence: CASSNWGQGYEQYF. The CDR3 DNA reads as TGTGCCAGCAGTAACTGGGGCCAAGGATACGAGCAGTACTTC.